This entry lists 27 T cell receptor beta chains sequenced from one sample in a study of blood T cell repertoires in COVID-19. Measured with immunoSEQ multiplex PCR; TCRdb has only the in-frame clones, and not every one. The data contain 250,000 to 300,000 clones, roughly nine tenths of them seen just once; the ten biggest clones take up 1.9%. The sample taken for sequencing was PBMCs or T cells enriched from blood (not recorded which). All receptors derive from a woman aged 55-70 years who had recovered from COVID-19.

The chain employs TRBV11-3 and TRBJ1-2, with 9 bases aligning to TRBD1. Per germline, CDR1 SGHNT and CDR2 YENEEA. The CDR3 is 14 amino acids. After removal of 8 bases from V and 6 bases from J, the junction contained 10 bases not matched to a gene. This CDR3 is CASGTGTGIDGYTF. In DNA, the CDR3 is TGTGCCAGCGGGACCGGGACAGGGATAGATGGCTACACCTTC.

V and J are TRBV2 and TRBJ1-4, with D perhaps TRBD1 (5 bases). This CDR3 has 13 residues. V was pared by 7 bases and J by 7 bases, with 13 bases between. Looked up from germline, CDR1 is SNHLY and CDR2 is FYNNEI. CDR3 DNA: TGTGCCAGCACGGCCAGGGTCGGTGAAAAACTGTTTTTT. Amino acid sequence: CASTARVGEKLFF.

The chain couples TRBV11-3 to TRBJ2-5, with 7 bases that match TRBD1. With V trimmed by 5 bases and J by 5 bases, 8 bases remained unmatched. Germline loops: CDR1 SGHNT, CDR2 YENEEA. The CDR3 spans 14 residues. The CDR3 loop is CASSRDSNTETQYF. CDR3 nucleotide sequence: TGTGCCAGCAGCCGGGACAGTAATACCGAGACCCAGTACTTC.

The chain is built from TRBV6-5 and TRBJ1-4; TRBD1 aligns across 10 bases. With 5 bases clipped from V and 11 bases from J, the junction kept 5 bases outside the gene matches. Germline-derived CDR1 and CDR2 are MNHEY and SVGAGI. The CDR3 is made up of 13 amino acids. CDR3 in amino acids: CASSTPDRGKLFF. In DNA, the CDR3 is TGTGCCAGCAGTACCCCGGACAGGGGGAAACTGTTTTTT.

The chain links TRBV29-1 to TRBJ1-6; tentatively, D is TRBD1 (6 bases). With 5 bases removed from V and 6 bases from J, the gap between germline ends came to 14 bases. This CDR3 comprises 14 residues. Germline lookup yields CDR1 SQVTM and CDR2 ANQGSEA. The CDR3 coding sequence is TGCAGCGTTAGGGCACAGGGCCGTAATTCACCCCTCCACTTT. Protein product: CSVRAQGRNSPLHF. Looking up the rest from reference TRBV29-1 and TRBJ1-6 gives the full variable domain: SAVISQKPSRDICQRGTSLTIQCQVDSQVTMMFWYRQQPGQSLTLIATANQGSEATYESGFVIDKFPISRPNLTFSTLTVSNMSPEDSSIYLCSVRAQGRNSPLHFGNGTRLTVT.

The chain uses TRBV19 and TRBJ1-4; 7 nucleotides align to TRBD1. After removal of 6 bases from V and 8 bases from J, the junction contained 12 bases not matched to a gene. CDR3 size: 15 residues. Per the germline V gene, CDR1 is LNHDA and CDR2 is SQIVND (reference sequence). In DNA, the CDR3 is TGTGCCAGTAGCCCAAGGACAGGAAACGAAGAAAAACTGTTTTTT. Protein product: CASSPRTGNEEKLFF.

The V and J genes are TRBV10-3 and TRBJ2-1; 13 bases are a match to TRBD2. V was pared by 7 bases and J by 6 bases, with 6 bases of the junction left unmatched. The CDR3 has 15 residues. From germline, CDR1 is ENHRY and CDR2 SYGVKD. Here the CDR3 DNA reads TGTGCCATCACCTCCGGGACTAGCGGGACCAATGAGCAGTTCTTC. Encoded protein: CAITSGTSGTNEQFF.

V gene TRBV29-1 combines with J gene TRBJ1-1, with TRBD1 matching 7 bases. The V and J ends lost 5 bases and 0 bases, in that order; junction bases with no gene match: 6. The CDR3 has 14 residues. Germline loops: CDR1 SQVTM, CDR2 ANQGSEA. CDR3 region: CSVRRGQMNTEAFF. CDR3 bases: TGCAGCGTTCGTCGGGGACAGATGAACACTGAAGCTTTCTTT.

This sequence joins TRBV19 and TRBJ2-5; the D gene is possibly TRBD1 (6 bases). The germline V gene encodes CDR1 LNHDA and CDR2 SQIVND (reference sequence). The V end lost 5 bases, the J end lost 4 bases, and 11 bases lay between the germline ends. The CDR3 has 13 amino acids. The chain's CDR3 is CASSQGRLETQYF. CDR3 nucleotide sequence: TGTGCCAGTAGTCAGGGGCGGTTAGAGACCCAGTACTTC.

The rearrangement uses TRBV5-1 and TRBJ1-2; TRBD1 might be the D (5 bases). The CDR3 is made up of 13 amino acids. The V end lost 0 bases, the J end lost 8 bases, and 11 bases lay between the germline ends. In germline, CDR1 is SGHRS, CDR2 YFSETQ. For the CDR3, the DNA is TGCGCCAGCAGCTTGGATCCAGGGCCGGGCTACACCTTC. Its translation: CASSLDPGPGYTF.

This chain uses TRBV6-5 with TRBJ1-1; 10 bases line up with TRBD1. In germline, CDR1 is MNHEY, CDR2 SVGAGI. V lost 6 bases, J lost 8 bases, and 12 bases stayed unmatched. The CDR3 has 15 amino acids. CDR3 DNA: TGTGCCAGCAGACAACCGGGACAGGGGTCTGGGGAAGCTTTCTTT. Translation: CASRQPGQGSGEAFF.

The CDR3 DNA sequence: TGCGCCAGCAGATTTGTGGAGGGATCCGAGACCCAGTACTTC. Translation gives CASRFVEGSETQYF. The chain combines TRBV5-1 with TRBJ2-5, with D tentatively TRBD2 (6 bases). CDR1 SGHRS and CDR2 YFSETQ come from the germline V gene. The CDR3 consists of 14 residues. V was pared by 5 bases and J by 5 bases, with 16 bases between.

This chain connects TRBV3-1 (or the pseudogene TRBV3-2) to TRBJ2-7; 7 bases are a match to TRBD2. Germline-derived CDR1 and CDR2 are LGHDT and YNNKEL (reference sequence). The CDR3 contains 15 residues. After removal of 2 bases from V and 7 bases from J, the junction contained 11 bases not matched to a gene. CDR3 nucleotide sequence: TGTGCCAGCAGCCAACCTGGACTAGATCTTCGGGAGCAGTACTTC. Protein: CASSQPGLDLREQYF.

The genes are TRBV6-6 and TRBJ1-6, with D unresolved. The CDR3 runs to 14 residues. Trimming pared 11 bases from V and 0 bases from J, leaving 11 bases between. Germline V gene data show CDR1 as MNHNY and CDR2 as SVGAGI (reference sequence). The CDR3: CAVGSGSYNSPLHF. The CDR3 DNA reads TGTGCCGTCGGTTCGGGCTCCTATAATTCACCCCTCCACTTT.

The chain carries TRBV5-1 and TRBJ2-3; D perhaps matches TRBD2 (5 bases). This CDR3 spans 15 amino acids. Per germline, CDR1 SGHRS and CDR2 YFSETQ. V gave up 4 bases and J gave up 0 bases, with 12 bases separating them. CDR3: CASSPPGTSTDTQYF. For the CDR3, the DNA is TGCGCCAGCAGCCCACCGGGAACTAGCACAGATACGCAGTATTTT.

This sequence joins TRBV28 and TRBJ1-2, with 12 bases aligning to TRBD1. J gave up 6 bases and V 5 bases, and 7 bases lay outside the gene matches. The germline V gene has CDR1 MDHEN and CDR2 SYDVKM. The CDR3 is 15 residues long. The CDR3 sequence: CASSEPGQGAHGYTF. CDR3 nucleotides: TGTGCCAGCAGTGAGCCGGGACAGGGGGCTCATGGCTACACCTTC.

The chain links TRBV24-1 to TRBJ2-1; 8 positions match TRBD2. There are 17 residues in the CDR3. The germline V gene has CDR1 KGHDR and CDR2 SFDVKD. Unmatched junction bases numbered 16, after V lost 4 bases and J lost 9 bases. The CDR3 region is CATSDPARGGPSGEQFF. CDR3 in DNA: TGTGCCACCAGTGACCCAGCCCGGGGGGGGCCGTCGGGTGAGCAGTTCTTC.

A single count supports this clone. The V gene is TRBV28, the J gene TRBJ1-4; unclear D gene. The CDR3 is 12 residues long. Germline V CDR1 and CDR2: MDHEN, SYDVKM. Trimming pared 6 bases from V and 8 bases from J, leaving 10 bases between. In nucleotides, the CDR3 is TGTGCCAGCAGAACCAGTTCCGAAAAACTGTTTTTT. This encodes CASRTSSEKLFF.

CDR3 in DNA: TGTGCCAGCAGCTTCGACAGGGGTTCCTACGAGCAGTACTTC. The encoded protein is CASSFDRGSYEQYF. V usage is TRBV7-3 and J usage is TRBJ2-7, with 8 bases matching TRBD1. Germline CDR1 and CDR2: SGHTA and FQGTGA. Trimming at V came to 3 bases and at J to 1 base, leaving 2 bases not matched to a gene. The CDR3 runs 14 residues. Full variable domain (outside the CDR3, taken from reference TRBV7-3 and TRBJ2-7): GAGVSQTPSNKVTEKGKYVELRCDPISGHTALYWYRQSLGQGPEFLIYFQGTGAADDSGLPNDRFFAVRPEGSVSTLKIQRTERGDSAVYLCASSFDRGSYEQYFGPGTRLTVT.

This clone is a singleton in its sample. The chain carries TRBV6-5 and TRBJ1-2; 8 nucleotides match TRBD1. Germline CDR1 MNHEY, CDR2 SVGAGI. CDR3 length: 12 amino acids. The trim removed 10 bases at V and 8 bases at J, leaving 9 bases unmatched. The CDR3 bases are TGTGCCACTCGGACAGGGTGGGACGGCTACACCTTC. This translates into CATRTGWDGYTF.

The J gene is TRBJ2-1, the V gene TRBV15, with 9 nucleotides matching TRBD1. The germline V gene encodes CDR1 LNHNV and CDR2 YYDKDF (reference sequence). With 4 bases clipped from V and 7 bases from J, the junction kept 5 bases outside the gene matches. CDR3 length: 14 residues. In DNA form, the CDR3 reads TGTGCCACCAGCATGGGACAGGGCAAAAATGAGCAGTTCTTC. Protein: CATSMGQGKNEQFF.

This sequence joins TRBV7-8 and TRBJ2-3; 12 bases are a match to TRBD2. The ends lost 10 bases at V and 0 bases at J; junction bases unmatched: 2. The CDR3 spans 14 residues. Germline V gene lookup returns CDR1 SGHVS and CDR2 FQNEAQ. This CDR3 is CATTSGGSTDTQYF. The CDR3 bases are TGTGCCACCACTAGCGGGGGGAGCACAGATACGCAGTATTTT.

As DNA, the CDR3 is TGTGCCACCAGTGACTCCCGACAGCGAGGTGGAGAGACCCAGTACTTC. Its protein is CATSDSRQRGGETQYF. The gene calls are TRBV24-1 and TRBJ2-5, with a weak D call TRBD1 (5 bases). The germline V and J ends were trimmed by 4 bases and 4 bases, with 18 bases remaining between them. Germline V gene lookup returns CDR1 KGHDR and CDR2 SFDVKD. This CDR3 region has 16 residues.

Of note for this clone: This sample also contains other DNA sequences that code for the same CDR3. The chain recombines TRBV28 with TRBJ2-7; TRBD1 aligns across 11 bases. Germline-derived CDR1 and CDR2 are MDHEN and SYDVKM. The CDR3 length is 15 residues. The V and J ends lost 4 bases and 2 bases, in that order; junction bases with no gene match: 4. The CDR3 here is CASSSGQGGTYEQYF. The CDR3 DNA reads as TGTGCCAGCAGTTCGGGACAGGGGGGAACCTACGAGCAGTACTTC.

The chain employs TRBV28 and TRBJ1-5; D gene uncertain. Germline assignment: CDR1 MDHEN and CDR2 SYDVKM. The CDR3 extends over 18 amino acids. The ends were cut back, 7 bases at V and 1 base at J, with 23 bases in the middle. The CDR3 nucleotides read TGTGCCAGCAATCAATGGTCATTGGCTGGAGAGAGCAATCAGCCCCAGCATTTT. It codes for CASNQWSLAGESNQPQHF.

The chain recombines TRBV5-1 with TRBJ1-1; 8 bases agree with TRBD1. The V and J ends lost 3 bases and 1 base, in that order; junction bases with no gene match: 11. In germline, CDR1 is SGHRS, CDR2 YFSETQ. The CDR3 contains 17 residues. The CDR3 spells CASSSRTGFVGNTEAFF. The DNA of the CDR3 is TGCGCCAGCAGCTCCAGGACAGGGTTCGTTGGGAACACTGAAGCTTTCTTT.

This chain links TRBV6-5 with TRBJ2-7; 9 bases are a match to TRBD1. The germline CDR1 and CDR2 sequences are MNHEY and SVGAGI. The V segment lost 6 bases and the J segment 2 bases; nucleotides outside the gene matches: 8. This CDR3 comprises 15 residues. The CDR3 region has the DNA TGTGCCAGCAGCCGTCCCGGGACAGGGACCTACGAGCAGTACTTC. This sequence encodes CASSRPGTGTYEQYF.